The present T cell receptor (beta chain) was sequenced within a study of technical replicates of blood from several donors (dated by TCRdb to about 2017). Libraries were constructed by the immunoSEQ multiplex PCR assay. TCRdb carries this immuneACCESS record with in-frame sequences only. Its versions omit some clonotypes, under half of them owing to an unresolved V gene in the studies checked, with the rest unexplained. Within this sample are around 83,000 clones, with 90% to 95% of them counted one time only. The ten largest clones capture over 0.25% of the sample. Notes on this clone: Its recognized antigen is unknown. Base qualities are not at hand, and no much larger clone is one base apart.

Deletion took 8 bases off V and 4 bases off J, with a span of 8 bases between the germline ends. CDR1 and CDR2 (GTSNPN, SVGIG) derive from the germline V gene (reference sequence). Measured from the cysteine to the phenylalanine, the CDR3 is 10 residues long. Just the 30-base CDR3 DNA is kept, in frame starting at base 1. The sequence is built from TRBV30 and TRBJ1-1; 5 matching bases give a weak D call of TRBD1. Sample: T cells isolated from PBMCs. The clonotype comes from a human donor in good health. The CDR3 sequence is CAQGLTEAFF. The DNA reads TGTGCCCAGGGACTCACTGAAGCTTTCTTT.